This T cell receptor beta chain was recorded in a study of blood T cell repertoires in COVID-19. Study information: Acute and convalescent COVID-19 specimens originated in the United States, Italy and Spain. PBMCs, B-cell-depleted T cells, or T cells were the source of the cDNA or gDNA that made up the material.

Germline values: CDR1 SGHNT, CDR2 YENEEA. The CDR3 loop spans 12 amino acids. In the authors' methods: Researchers report that nucleated cell counts were estimated from reference gene primer amplification. Using immunoSEQ multiplex PCR, the repertoire was profiled, and TCRdb retains in-frame clones only, with some absent. That table is the source of V, J and clone size, and D and trimming were worked out from the DNA. The sample has approximately 39,000 clones; 85% to 90% are singletons. Notes on this clone: Germline is not matched at one junction end, which may reflect a read error.

The material sequenced was peripheral blood. The chain links TRBV11-3 to TRBJ1-1; D possibly corresponds to TRBD1 (6 bases). This receptor was taken from a man aged 50-59 years with active or convalescent COVID-19. The CDR3 sequence is CASSARDTEAFF. CDR3 in DNA: TGTGCCAGCAGCGCTAGGGACACCGAAGCTTTCTTT.